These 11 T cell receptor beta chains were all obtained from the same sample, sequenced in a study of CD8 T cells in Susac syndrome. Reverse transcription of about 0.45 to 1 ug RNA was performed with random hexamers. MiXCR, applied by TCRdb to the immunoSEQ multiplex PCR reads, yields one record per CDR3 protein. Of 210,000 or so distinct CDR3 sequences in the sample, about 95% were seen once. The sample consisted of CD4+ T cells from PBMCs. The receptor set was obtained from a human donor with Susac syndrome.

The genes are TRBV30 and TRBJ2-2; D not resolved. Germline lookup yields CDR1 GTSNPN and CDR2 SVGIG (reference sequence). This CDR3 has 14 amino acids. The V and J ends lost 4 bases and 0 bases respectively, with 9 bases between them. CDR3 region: CAWTGDPNTGELFF. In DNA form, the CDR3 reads TGTGCCTGGACTGGAGATCCGAACACCGGGGAGCTGTTTTTT.

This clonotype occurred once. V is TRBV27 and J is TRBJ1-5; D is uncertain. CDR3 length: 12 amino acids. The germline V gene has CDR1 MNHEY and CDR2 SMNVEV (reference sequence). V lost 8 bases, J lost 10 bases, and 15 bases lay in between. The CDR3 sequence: CASSHRLEPQHF. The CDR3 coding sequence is TGTGCCAGCTCTCATCGCTTGGAACCCCAGCATTTT.

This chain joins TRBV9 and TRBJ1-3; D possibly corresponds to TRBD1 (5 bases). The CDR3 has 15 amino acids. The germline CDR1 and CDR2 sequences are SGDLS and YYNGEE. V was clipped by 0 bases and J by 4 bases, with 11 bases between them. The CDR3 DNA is TGTGCCAGCAGCGTAGGTGTGGGGGTCGGAAACACCATATATTTT. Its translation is CASSVGVGVGNTIYF.

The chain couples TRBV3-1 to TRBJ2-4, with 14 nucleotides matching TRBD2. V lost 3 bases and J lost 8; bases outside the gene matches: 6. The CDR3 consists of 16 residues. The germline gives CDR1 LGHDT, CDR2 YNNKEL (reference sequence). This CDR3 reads CASSQDRLAGGDIQYF. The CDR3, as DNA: TGTGCCAGCAGCCAGGATAGACTAGCGGGGGGGGACATTCAGTACTTC.

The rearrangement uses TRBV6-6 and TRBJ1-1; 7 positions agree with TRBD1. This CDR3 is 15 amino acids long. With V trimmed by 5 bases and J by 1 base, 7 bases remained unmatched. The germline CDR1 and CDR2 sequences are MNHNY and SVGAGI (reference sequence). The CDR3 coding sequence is TGTGCCAGCAGTACAGGGGACAGTTGGAACACTGAAGCTTTCTTT. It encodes CASSTGDSWNTEAFF.

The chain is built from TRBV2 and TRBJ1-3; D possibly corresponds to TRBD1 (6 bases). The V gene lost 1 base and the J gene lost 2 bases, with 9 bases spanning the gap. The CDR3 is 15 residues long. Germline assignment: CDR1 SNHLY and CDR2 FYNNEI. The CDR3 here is CASSEVRGAGNTIYF. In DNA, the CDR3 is TGTGCCAGCAGTGAAGTCAGGGGTGCTGGAAACACCATATATTTT.

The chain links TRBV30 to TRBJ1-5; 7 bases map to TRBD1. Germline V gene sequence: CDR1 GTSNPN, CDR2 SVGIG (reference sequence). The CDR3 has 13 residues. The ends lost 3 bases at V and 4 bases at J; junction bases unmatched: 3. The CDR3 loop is CAWSGQANQPQHF. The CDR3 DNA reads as TGTGCCTGGAGCGGACAGGCTAATCAGCCCCAGCATTTT.

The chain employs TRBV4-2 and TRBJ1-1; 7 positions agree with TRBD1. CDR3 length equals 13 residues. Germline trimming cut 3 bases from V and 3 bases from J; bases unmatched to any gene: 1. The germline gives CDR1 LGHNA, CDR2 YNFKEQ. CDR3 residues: CASSHDRDTEAFF. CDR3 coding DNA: TGTGCCAGCAGCCACGACAGGGACACTGAAGCTTTCTTT.

In nucleotides, the CDR3 is TGTGCCAGCAGTTCCCCCCGAGCGGGGGGCACAGATACGCAGTATTTT. Its protein is CASSSPRAGGTDTQYF. The chain carries TRBV27 and TRBJ2-3, with 8 bases fitting TRBD2. Germline CDR1 reads MNHEY; CDR2 reads SMNVEV (reference sequence). The CDR3 has 16 residues. With V trimmed by 4 bases and J by 1 base, 7 bases remained unmatched.

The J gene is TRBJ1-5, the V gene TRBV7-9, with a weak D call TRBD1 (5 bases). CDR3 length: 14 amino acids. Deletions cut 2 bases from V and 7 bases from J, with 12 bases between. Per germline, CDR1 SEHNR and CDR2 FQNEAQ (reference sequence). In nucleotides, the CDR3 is TGTGCCAGCAGCTTAACCCAGGGTGGGCAGCCCCAGCATTTT. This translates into CASSLTQGGQPQHF.

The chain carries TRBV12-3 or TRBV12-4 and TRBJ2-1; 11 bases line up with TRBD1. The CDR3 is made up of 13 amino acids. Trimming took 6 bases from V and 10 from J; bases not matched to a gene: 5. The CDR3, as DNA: TGTGCCAGCAGGGACAGGGGGCTAAGCGAGCAGTTCTTC. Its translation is CASRDRGLSEQFF.